One sample yielded the 28 T cell receptor beta chains listed below, sequenced in a study of cytomegalovirus exposure and HLA in healthy donors. Both 60 Vbeta primers and 13 Jbeta primers went into the PCR. Profiling relied on immunoSEQ multiplex PCR, and the TCRdb table lists in-frame clones only, not all of them. The profile shows some 160,000 clones, 77% of them singletons. The sequencing sample was made of PBMCs. All receptors derive from a woman aged 25 to 39 in good health and CMV-seronegative.

The chain has TRBV4-3 and TRBJ1-2; no definite D call. Germline-derived CDR1 and CDR2 are LGHNA and YSLEER. CDR3 length equals 16 residues. The V gene lost 1 base and the J gene lost 4 bases, with 16 bases spanning the gap. This chain's CDR3 is CASSQVDGADFYGYTF. The DNA of the CDR3 is TGCGCCAGCAGCCAAGTTGACGGTGCGGATTTCTATGGCTACACCTTC.

The chain couples TRBV28 to TRBJ1-4; a possible D gene is TRBD1 (5 bases). The CDR3 is made up of 14 amino acids. V was clipped by 3 bases and J by 2 bases, with 7 bases between them. The germline V gene has CDR1 MDHEN and CDR2 SYDVKM. CDR3 sequence (DNA): TGTGCCAGCAGTTTTGCAGGGACTAATGAAAAACTGTTTTTT. This sequence encodes CASSFAGTNEKLFF.

This clone was counted a single time. The chain carries TRBV6-4 and TRBJ2-6; 10 nucleotides agree with TRBD2. Germline V gives CDR1 MRHNA, CDR2 SNTAGT. The CDR3 sequence is 15 residues long. Unmatched junction bases numbered 1, after V lost 6 bases and J lost 2 bases. In DNA form, the CDR3 reads TGTGCCAGCAGGAGCGGGGGGGCTGGGGCCAACGTCCTGACTTTC. Translation gives CASRSGGAGANVLTF.

V is TRBV30 and J is TRBJ1-6; D is possibly TRBD1 (6 bases). The CDR3 spans 15 residues. Germline V lookup: CDR1 GTSNPN, CDR2 SVGIG (reference sequence). Trimming took off 0 bases at V and 7 bases at J, with 13 bases between the two ends. Here the CDR3 DNA reads TGTGCCTGGAGTGTACTTAACAGGGTAAATTCACCCCTCCACTTT. It yields the protein CAWSVLNRVNSPLHF. The full variable domain, its missing parts supplied by reference TRBV30 and TRBJ1-6, is SQTIHQWPATLVQPVGSPLSLECTVEGTSNPNLYWYRQAAGRGLQLLFYSVGIGQISSEVPQNLSASRPQDRQFILSSKKLLLSDSGFYLCAWSVLNRVNSPLHFGNGTRLTVT.

This chain joins TRBV5-4 and TRBJ2-1; TRBD1 might be the D (6 bases). Germline V gene lookup returns CDR1 SGHNT and CDR2 YYREEE (reference sequence). The CDR3 consists of 16 residues. Trimming removed 2 bases at V and 0 bases at J, with 12 bases between. The chain's CDR3 is CASSLQGSYSYNEQFF. The CDR3, as DNA: TGTGCCAGCAGCTTACAGGGAAGTTACTCCTACAATGAGCAGTTCTTC.

V usage is TRBV5-4 and J usage is TRBJ2-1, with D unresolved. The CDR3 is made up of 14 amino acids. V dropped 0 bases and J dropped 8 bases, with 12 bases sitting between them. Looked up from germline, CDR1 is SGHNT and CDR2 is YYREEE (reference sequence). The CDR3 sequence: CASSLVLSLDEQFF. The DNA of the CDR3 is TGTGCCAGCAGCTTGGTACTCTCCTTGGATGAGCAGTTCTTC.

Here the CDR3 reads CASSRTGWRETQYF. The CDR3, as DNA: TGTGCCAGCAGCCGGACAGGGTGGAGAGAGACCCAGTACTTC. The chain joins TRBV6-5 to TRBJ2-5; 8 positions agree with TRBD1. J gave up 4 bases and V 6 bases, and 7 bases lay outside the gene matches. This CDR3 comprises 14 residues. The germline CDR1 and CDR2 sequences are MNHEY and SVGAGI.

V usage is TRBV7-9 and J usage is TRBJ1-5; D possibly corresponds to TRBD1 (5 bases). Germline CDR1 and CDR2: SEHNR and FQNEAQ (reference sequence). The ends were cut back, 5 bases at V and 12 bases at J, with 17 bases in the middle. The CDR3 spans 13 residues. The CDR3 spells CASSPGEGFLQHF. CDR3 nucleotide sequence: TGTGCCAGCAGCCCGGGGGAGGGGTTTCTCCAGCATTTT.

This chain connects TRBV6-1 to TRBJ2-5; D is ambiguous. This CDR3 is 12 amino acids long. V was shortened by 8 bases and J by 5 bases, with 12 bases between the two germline ends. Germline V gene data show CDR1 as MNHNS and CDR2 as SASEGT. In nucleotides, the CDR3 is TGTGCCAGCGCCCCTCTCGGGGAGACCCAGTACTTC. Its protein product is CASAPLGETQYF.

This chain connects TRBV27 to TRBJ2-7; 11 nucleotides line up with TRBD2. Germline lookup yields CDR1 MNHEY and CDR2 SMNVEV (reference sequence). The CDR3 sequence is 16 residues long. Germline trimming cut 1 base from V and 3 bases from J; bases unmatched to any gene: 5. CDR3 nucleotide sequence: TGTGCCAGCAGTTTATTAGCGGGAGGGGAAATCTACGAGCAGTACTTC. It translates to CASSLLAGGEIYEQYF.

This clone was observed a few times. V and J are TRBV2 and TRBJ1-1; 10 bases line up with TRBD1. CDR3 length equals 14 residues. CDR1 and CDR2 from the germline V gene are SNHLY and FYNNEI. The V segment lost 6 bases and the J segment 6 bases; nucleotides outside the gene matches: 7. For the CDR3, the DNA is TGTGCCAGCAGCGAGGACAGGGGGTTCGCTGAAGCTTTCTTT. Its translation is CASSEDRGFAEAFF.

The chain combines TRBV30 with TRBJ2-7; TRBD1 might be the D (5 bases). This CDR3 is 18 amino acids long. Germline CDR1 GTSNPN, CDR2 SVGIG (reference sequence). V was pared by 1 base and J by 6 bases, with 28 bases between. The CDR3 DNA is TGTGCCTGGAGTGCAGACGGTCCCACGTTATGGCAGACAGCCGAGCAGTACTTC. Amino acid sequence: CAWSADGPTLWQTAEQYF.

The genes are TRBV6-5 and TRBJ1-1, with 9 bases lining up with TRBD1. The CDR3 sequence is 14 residues long. Per germline, CDR1 MNHEY and CDR2 SVGAGI. Trimming took 7 bases from V and 1 from J; bases not matched to a gene: 4. CDR3 in amino acids: CASIRTGANTEAFF. CDR3 nucleotide sequence: TGTGCCAGCATCAGGACAGGGGCGAACACTGAAGCTTTCTTT.

This clone was picked up one time. This sequence joins TRBV21-1 and TRBJ1-5; TRBD1, as called in the table, went unchecked against the DNA. TRBV21-1 constitutes a pseudogene. The CDR3 totals 13 residues. Here the CDR3 reads CASSLEGQQPQHF. CDR3 DNA sequence: TGTGCCAGCAGTTTGGAGGGACAGCAGCCCCAGCATTTT.

Remarks on this clone: A junction end diverges from the germline sequence, so it may reflect a read error. The V and J genes are TRBV6-6 and TRBJ1-2; the D gene is possibly TRBD1 (5 bases). The CDR3 loop spans 13 amino acids. The germline gives CDR1 MNHNY, CDR2 SVGAGI (reference sequence). CDR3 amino acids: CASSFLSGEGYPF. The CDR3, as DNA: TGTGCCAGCAGTTTTCTTTCGGGGGAAGGCTACCCCTTC.

A single count supports this clone. The chain combines TRBV7-9 with TRBJ1-6; no definite D call. V lost 1 base and J lost 7, with 11 bases in between. The CDR3 length is 15 residues. Germline V gives CDR1 SEHNR, CDR2 FQNEAQ (reference sequence). CDR3: CASSLEEGLNSPLHF. As DNA, the CDR3 is TGTGCCAGCAGCTTAGAAGAGGGATTAAATTCACCCCTCCACTTT.

This sequence joins TRBV19 and TRBJ2-7, with 7 bases identical to TRBD2. The germline V gene has CDR1 LNHDA and CDR2 SQIVND (reference sequence). V lost 3 bases and J lost 1; bases outside the gene matches: 12. This CDR3 has 17 amino acids. CDR3 protein: CASSIRMASGYSYEQYF. The DNA for the CDR3 is TGTGCCAGTAGTATTCGAATGGCTAGCGGTTATTCCTACGAGCAGTACTTC.

The chain recombines TRBV6-6 with TRBJ1-1, with TRBD1 matching over 8 bases. The CDR3 runs 15 residues. The germline V gene encodes CDR1 MNHNY and CDR2 SVGAGI (reference sequence). Germline trimming cut 8 bases from V and 5 bases from J; bases unmatched to any gene: 13. CDR3 in amino acids: CASATGAHLRTEAFF. The CDR3 DNA sequence: TGTGCCAGCGCGACAGGGGCTCACCTGAGAACTGAAGCTTTCTTT.

This chain links TRBV30 with TRBJ2-7; 10 bases match TRBD1. Germline V CDR1 and CDR2: GTSNPN, SVGIG (reference sequence). This CDR3 contains 14 residues. V trimming: 4 bases; J trimming: 4 bases; junction bases outside the gene matches: 7. This chain's CDR3 is CAWKQDRGSYEQYF. DNA for the CDR3: TGTGCCTGGAAACAGGACAGGGGGTCGTACGAGCAGTACTTC. Together with reference TRBV30 and TRBJ2-7, the CDR3 gives the full variable domain: SQTIHQWPATLVQPVGSPLSLECTVEGTSNPNLYWYRQAAGRGLQLLFYSVGIGQISSEVPQNLSASRPQDRQFILSSKKLLLSDSGFYLCAWKQDRGSYEQYFGPGTRLTVT.

The rearrangement uses TRBV7-9 and TRBJ1-1, with 10 bases that match TRBD1. Trimming cost V 5 bases and J 1 base; bases outside gene matches: 4. The CDR3 has 15 residues. CDR1 is SEHNR, CDR2 FQNEAQ, per germline (reference sequence). CDR3 residues: CASSHGDRGNTEAFF. In nucleotides, the CDR3 is TGTGCCAGCAGCCACGGGGACAGGGGGAACACTGAAGCTTTCTTT.

The chain is built from TRBV19 and TRBJ1-2; D not resolved. The CDR3 length is 12 residues. V lost 4 bases to trimming and J lost 5 bases, with 8 bases between them. Germline V gene data show CDR1 as LNHDA and CDR2 as SQIVND (reference sequence). In DNA form, the CDR3 reads TGTGCCAGTAGTAACGAGGTGTATGGCTACACCTTC. Amino acids: CASSNEVYGYTF.

The chain couples TRBV6-5 to TRBJ1-1, with D unresolved. The V and J ends lost 8 bases and 3 bases respectively, with 19 bases between them. From germline, CDR1 is MNHEY and CDR2 SVGAGI. CDR3 length: 15 residues. CDR3 loop: CASSPQTGGYTEAFF. CDR3 DNA: TGTGCCAGCTCCCCTCAGACGGGTGGGTACACTGAAGCTTTCTTT.

This chain connects TRBV7-2 to TRBJ2-7; 13 positions agree with TRBD2. CDR3 length: 15 amino acids. CDR1 is SGHTA and CDR2 is FQGNSA in the germline V gene. V lost 3 bases and J lost 2; bases outside the gene matches: 1. The CDR3 is CASSLGLAGPYEQYF. CDR3 nucleotides: TGTGCCAGCAGCTTGGGACTAGCGGGACCCTACGAGCAGTACTTC.

This clone was found a few times. The identical CDR3 is also encoded by other nucleotide sequences in the sample. The J gene is TRBJ2-1, the V gene TRBV5-6; tentative D call: TRBD1 (6 bases). The V end was cut by 5 bases, the J end by 2 bases, with 14 bases between. Germline CDR1 is SGHDT and CDR2 is YYEEEE. The length of the CDR3 is 15 residues. The CDR3 region has the DNA TGTGCCAGCAGTATACAGGGTTTTGCCTACAATGAGCAGTTCTTC. Translation gives CASSIQGFAYNEQFF.

V is TRBV12-5 and J is TRBJ1-2; D uncertain. In germline, CDR1 is LGHNT, CDR2 FRNRAP. This CDR3 contains 14 residues. V lost 6 bases, J lost 7 bases, and 18 bases lay in between. CDR3 protein: CASGNRDAFGGYTF. The CDR3 DNA sequence: TGTGCTAGTGGAAACAGAGATGCATTTGGTGGCTACACCTTC. The full variable domain, with the rest looked up from reference TRBV12-5 and TRBJ1-2, is DARVTQTPRHKVTEMGQEVTMRCQPILGHNTVFWYRQTMMQGLELLAYFRNRAPLDDSGMPKDRFSAEMPDATLATLKIQPSEPRDSAVYFCASGNRDAFGGYTFGSGTRLTVV.

V is TRBV5-6 and J is TRBJ1-5; D is ambiguous. In germline, CDR1 is SGHDT, CDR2 YYEEEE. The CDR3 is 10 amino acids. V lost 4 bases and J 10 bases, leaving 6 bases between the germline ends. CDR3 protein: CASSRKPQHF. The CDR3 bases are TGTGCCAGCAGCCGTAAACCCCAGCATTTT.

This clone appeared a few times. The rearrangement uses TRBV19 and TRBJ2-7; 7 nucleotides match TRBD1. This CDR3 is built from 14 residues. With V trimmed by 6 bases and J by 2 bases, 7 bases remained unmatched. Germline V gene sequence: CDR1 LNHDA, CDR2 SQIVND (reference sequence). This chain's CDR3 is CASSFRDRPYEQYF. As DNA, the CDR3 is TGTGCCAGTAGCTTCCGGGACAGACCCTACGAGCAGTACTTC.

The chain joins TRBV14 to TRBJ1-2; 7 bases are shared with TRBD1. The CDR3 is 17 residues long. Germline loops: CDR1 SGHDN, CDR2 FVKESK. V lost 0 bases, J lost 8 bases, and 15 bases stayed unmatched. The CDR3 DNA reads TGTGCCAGCAGCCAAGATCGGGTCGTGACAGGGCTTACCGGCTACACCTTC. This gives the protein CASSQDRVVTGLTGYTF.